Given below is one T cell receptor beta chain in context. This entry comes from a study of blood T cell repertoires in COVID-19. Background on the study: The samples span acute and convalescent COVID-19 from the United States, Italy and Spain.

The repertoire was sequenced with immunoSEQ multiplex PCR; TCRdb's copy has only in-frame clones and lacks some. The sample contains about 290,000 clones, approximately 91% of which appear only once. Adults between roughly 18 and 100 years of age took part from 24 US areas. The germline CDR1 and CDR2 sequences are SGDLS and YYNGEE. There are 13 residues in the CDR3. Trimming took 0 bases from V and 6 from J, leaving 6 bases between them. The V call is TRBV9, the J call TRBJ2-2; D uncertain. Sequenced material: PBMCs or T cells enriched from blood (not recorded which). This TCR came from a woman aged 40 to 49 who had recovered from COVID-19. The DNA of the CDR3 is TGTGCCAGCAGCGTAGATGGCCCCGGGGAGCTGTTTTTT. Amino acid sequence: CASSVDGPGELFF. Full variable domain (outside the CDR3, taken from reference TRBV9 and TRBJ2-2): DSGVTQTPKHLITATGQRVTLRCSPRSGDLSVYWYQQSLDQGLQFLIQYYNGEERAKGNILERFSAQQFPDLHSELNLSSLELGDSALYFCASSVDGPGELFFGEGSRLTVL.